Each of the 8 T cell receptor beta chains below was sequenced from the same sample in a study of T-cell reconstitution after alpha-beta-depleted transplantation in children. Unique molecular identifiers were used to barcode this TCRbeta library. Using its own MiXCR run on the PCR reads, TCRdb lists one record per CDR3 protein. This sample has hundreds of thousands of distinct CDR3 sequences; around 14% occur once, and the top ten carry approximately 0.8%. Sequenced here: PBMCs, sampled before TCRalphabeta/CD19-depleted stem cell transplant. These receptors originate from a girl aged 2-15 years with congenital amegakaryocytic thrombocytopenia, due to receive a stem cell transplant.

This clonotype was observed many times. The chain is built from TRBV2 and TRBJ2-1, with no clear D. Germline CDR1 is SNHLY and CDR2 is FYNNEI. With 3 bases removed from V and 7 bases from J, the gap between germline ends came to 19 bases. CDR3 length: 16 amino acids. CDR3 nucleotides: TGTGCCAGCAGTGATGACGGGCACGGGTTAATAAATGAGCAGTTCTTC. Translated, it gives CASSDDGHGLINEQFF.

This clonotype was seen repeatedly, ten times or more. CDR3 sequence: CSATLGGGNTEAFF. In DNA, the CDR3 is TGCAGTGCAACTCTAGGCGGGGGGAACACTGAAGCTTTCTTT. The genes are TRBV20-1 and TRBJ1-1; perhaps TRBD1 as D (5 bases). V lost 6 bases and J 1 base, leaving 15 bases between the germline ends. CDR1 is DFQATT and CDR2 is SNEGSKA in the germline V gene (reference sequence). The CDR3 spans 14 residues.

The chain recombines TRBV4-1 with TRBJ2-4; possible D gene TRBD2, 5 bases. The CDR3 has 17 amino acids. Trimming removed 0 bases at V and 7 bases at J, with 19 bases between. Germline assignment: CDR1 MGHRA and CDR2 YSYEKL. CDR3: CASSQDWRVGRWNIQYF. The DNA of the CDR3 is TGCGCCAGCAGCCAAGATTGGCGGGTTGGGAGATGGAACATTCAGTACTTC.

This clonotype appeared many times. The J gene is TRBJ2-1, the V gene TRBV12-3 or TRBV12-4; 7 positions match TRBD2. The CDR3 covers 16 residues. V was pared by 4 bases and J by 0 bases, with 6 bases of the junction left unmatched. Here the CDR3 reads CASSWRAGSSYNEQFF. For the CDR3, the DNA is TGTGCCAGCAGTTGGAGAGCGGGATCCTCCTACAATGAGCAGTTCTTC.

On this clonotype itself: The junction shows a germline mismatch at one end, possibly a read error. CDR3 loop: CASCHSSGRRMYEQYF. In DNA form, the CDR3 reads TGTGCCAGCTGCCACAGTAGCGGGAGGAGGATGTACGAGCAGTACTTC. The chain recombines TRBV3-1 with TRBJ2-7; the match to TRBD2 covers 10 bases. The CDR3 length is 16 residues. Germline V lookup: CDR1 LGHDT, CDR2 YNNKEL (reference sequence).

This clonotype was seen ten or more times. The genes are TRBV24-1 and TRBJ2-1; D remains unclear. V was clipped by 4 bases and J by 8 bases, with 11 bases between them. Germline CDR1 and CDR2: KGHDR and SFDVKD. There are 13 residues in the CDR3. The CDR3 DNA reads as TGTGCCACCAGTGACTCGACTGTCCATGAGCAGTTCTTC. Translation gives CATSDSTVHEQFF.

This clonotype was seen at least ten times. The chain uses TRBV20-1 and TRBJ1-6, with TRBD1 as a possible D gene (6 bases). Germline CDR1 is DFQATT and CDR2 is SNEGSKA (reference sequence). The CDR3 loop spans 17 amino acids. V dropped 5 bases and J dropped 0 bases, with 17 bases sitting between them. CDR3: CSALNRDTRSYNSPLHF. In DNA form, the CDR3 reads TGCAGTGCTCTCAACCGGGACACCCGCTCCTATAATTCACCCCTCCACTTT.

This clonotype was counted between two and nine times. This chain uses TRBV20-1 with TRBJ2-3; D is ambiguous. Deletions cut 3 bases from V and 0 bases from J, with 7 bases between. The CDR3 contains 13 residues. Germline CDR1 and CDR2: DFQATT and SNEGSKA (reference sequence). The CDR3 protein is CSASPGSTDTQYF. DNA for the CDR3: TGCAGTGCTAGCCCCGGGAGCACAGATACGCAGTATTTT.